Below, one T cell receptor beta chain is given with its context. In the same sample, other DNA sequences code for this CDR3. The data were obtained in a study of blood T cell repertoires in COVID-19. Study in general: T cells, B-cell-depleted T cells, or PBMCs provided the cDNA or gDNA that served as material.

CDR1 LNHDA and CDR2 SQIVND come from the germline V gene (reference sequence). The CDR3 extends over 14 amino acids. V gave up 7 bases and J gave up 6 bases; unmatched junction bases: 10. In the original analysis: Nucleated cell counts were estimated from reference gene primer amplification. Produced via immunoSEQ multiplex PCR; TCRdb's table is partial and in-frame only. V and J calls and clone size come straight from that table; D and trimming were deduced from the DNA. The sample contains about 140,000 clones, approximately 85% of which appear only once. The chain is built from TRBV19 and TRBJ2-7; TRBD1 aligns across 9 bases. Sequenced input: peripheral blood. The clonotype originates from a man over 45 with acute or convalescent COVID-19. DNA of the CDR3: TGTGCCAGTACCCCCAGGGACAGGGTTTTCGAGCAGTACTTC. It translates to CASTPRDRVFEQYF.